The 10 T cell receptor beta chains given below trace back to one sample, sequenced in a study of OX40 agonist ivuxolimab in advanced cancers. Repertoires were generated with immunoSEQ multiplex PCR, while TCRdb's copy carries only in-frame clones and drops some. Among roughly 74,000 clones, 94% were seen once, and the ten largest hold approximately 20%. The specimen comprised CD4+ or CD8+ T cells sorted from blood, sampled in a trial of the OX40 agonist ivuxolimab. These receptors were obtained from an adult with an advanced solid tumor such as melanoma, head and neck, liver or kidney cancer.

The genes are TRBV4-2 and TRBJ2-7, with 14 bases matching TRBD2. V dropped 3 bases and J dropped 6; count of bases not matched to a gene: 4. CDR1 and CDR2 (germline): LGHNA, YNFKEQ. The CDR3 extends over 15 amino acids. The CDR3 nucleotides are TGTGCCAGCAGCCAGGGGACTAGCGGGAGCCCCGAGCAGTACTTC. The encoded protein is CASSQGTSGSPEQYF.

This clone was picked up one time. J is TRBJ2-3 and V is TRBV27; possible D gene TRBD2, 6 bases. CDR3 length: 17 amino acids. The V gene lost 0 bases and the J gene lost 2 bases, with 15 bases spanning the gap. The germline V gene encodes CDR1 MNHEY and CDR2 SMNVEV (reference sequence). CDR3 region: CASSLSVGLALTDTQYF. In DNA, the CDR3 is TGTGCCAGCAGTTTATCAGTCGGGCTAGCGCTCACAGATACGCAGTATTTT.

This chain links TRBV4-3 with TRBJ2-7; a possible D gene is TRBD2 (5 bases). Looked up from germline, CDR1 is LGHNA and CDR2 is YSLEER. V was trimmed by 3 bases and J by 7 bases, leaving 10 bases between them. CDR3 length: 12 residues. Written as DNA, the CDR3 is TGCGCCAGCAGCCAGTCGGGCGGGGAGCAGTACTTC. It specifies CASSQSGGEQYF.

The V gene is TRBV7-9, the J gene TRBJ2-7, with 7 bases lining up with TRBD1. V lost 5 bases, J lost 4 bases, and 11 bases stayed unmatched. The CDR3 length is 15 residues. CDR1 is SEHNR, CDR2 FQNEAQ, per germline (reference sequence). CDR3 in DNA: TGTGCCAGCAGCCTAAACGACAGGGTAACGTACGAGCAGTACTTC. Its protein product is CASSLNDRVTYEQYF.

Here the CDR3 DNA reads TGTGCCAGCAGTAGACAGGTGGGCGGGCAGTACTTC. It yields the protein CASSRQVGGQYF. This chain joins TRBV27 and TRBJ2-7; perhaps TRBD1 as D (6 bases). With 5 bases removed from V and 9 bases from J, the gap between germline ends came to 14 bases. This CDR3 contains 12 residues. CDR1 is MNHEY, CDR2 SMNVEV, per germline (reference sequence).

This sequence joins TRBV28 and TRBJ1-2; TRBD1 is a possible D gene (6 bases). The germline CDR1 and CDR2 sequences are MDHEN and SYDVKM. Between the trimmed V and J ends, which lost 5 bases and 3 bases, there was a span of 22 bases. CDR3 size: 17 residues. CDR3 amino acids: CASSPRSPKGGYYGYTF. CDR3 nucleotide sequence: TGTGCCAGCAGTCCCCGCTCCCCAAAAGGGGGATACTATGGCTACACCTTC.

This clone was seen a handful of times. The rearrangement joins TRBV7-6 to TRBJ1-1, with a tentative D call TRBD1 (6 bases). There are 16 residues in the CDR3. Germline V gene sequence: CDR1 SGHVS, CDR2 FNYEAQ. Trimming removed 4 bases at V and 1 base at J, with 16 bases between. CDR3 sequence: CASSSPTGNWNTEAFF. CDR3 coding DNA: TGTGCCAGCAGCTCTCCTACAGGGAATTGGAACACTGAAGCTTTCTTT.

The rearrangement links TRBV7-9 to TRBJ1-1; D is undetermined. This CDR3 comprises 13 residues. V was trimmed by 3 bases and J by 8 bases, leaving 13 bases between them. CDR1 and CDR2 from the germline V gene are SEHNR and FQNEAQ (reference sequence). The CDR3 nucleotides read TGTGCCAGCAGCTTCACCCCCGGGCCAGAAGCTTTCTTT. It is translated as CASSFTPGPEAFF.

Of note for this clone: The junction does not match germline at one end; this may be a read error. CDR3 loop: CASSPPGSHEQYF. As DNA, the CDR3 is TGTGCCAGCAGCCCCCCCGGCTCCCACGAGCAGTACTTC. This chain joins TRBV7-9 and TRBJ2-7, with D unclear. The CDR3 has 13 residues. The germline V gene has CDR1 SEHNR and CDR2 FQNEAQ (reference sequence).

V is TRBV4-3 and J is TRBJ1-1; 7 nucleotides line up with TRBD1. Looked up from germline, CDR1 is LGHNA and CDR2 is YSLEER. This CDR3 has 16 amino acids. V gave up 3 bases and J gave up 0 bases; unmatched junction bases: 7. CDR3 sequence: CASSHLLGTVNTEAFF. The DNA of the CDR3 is TGCGCCAGCAGCCACCTCCTTGGGACAGTGAACACTGAAGCTTTCTTT.